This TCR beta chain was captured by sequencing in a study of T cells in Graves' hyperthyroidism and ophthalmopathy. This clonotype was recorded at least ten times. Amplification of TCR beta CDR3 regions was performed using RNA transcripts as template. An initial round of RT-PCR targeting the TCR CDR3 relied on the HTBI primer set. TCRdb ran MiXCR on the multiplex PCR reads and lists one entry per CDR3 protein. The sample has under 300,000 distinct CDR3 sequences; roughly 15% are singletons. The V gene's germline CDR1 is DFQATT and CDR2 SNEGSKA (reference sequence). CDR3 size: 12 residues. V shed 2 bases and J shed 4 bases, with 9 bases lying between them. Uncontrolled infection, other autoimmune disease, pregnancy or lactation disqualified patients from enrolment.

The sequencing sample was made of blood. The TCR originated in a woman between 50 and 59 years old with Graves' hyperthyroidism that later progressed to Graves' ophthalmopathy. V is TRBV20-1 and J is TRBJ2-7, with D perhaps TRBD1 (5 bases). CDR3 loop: CSARKGWYEQYF. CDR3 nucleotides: TGCAGTGCTAGAAAGGGGTGGTACGAGCAGTACTTC.